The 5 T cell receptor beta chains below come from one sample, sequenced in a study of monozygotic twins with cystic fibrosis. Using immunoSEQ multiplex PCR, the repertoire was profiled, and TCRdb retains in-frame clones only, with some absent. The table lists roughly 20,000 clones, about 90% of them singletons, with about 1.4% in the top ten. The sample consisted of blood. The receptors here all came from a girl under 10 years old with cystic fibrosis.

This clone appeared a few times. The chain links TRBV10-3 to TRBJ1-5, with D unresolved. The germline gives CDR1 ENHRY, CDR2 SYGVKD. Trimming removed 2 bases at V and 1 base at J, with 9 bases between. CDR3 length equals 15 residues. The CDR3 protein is CAISEEGGSNQPQHF. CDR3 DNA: TGTGCCATCAGTGAGGAGGGAGGGAGCAATCAGCCCCAGCATTTT.

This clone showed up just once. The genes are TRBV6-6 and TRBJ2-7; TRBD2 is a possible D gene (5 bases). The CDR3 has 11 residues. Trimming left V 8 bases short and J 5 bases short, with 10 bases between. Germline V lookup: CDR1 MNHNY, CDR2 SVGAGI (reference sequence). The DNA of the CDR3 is TGTGCCAGCGGGAGACTGAACGAGCAGTACTTC. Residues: CASGRLNEQYF.

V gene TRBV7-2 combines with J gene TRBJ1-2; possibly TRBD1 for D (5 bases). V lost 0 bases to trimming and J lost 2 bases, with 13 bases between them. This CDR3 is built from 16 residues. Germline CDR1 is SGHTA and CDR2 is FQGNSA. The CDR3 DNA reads TGTGCCAGCAGCTTAGCTGGGGGGAACCGAAACTATGGCTACACCTTC. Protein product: CASSLAGGNRNYGYTF.

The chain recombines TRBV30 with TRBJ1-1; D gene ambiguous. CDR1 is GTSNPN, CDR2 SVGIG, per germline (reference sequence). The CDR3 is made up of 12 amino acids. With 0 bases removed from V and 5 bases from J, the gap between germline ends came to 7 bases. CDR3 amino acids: CAWSVRPTEAFF. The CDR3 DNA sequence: TGTGCCTGGAGTGTACGTCCGACTGAAGCTTTCTTT.

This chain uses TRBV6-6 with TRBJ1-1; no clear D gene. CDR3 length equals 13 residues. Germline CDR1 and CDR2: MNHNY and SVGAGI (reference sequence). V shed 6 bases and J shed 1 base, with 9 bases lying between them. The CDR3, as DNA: TGTGCCAGCAGCGAAACCGGGAACACTGAAGCTTTCTTT. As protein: CASSETGNTEAFF.